This is a list of T cell receptor beta chains from one sample in a study of CD8+ T cells in alopecia areata. The assay was immunoSEQ multiplex PCR, and TCRdb's table has in-frame clones only and misses some. Seen here are 160,000 or so clones, roughly 63% observed once, and the top ten hold around 16%. The sample here was CD4+ T cells sorted from blood, taken at approximately week 60, from a patient treated with tofacitinib. The origin of the receptors is a human donor with alopecia areata. Both conserved end residues are part of each CDR3. A D gene is named only where the DNA matches it firmly. Part of the rows lack a size; the others show once, few, many or a class for expanded clones.

len,j_gene,v_gene,d_gene,abundance,CDR3nt,CDR3aa
14,TRBJ2-1,TRBV10-3,TRBD1,few,TGTGCCATCAGTGCGGACAGGGGATCCAATGAGCAGTTCTTC,CAISADRGSNEQFF
13,TRBJ1-2,TRBV6-1,NA,few,TGTGCCAGCAATGGACAGCCAGGCTCGGGCTACACCTTC,CASNGQPGSGYTF
12,TRBJ2-5,TRBV30,NA,NA,TGTGCCTGGACGCCGGGGCAAGAGACCCAGTACTTC,CAWTPGQETQYF
14,TRBJ2-2,TRBV6-5,TRBD1,NA,TGTGCCAGCAGCCAGGGGGCGTGGGACGGGGAGCTGTTTTTT,CASSQGAWDGELFF
14,TRBJ2-2,TRBV7-8,TRBD1,NA,TGTGCCAGCAGCTTAGAGACAGGGAGAGGGGAGCTGTTTTTT,CASSLETGRGELFF
12,TRBJ1-2,TRBV29-1,NA,NA,TGCAGCGTTGAAGATCCGGGCGCTGGCTACACCTTC,CSVEDPGAGYTF
16,TRBJ2-5,TRBV25-1,TRBD1,NA,TGTGCCAGCAGTGAAGGAGACAGGGAGTACCAAGAGACCCAGTACTTC,CASSEGDREYQETQYF
14,TRBJ2-3,TRBV29-1,TRBD1,NA,TGCAGCGCCGGACAGGGCTTATGGACAGATACGCAGTATTTT,CSAGQGLWTDTQYF
15,TRBJ2-1,TRBV9,NA,few,TGTGCCAGCAACGTCCTCGGGGGCTCCTACAATGAGCAGTTCTTC,CASNVLGGSYNEQFF
15,TRBJ2-1,TRBV30,NA,NA,TGTGCCTGGAGTTTGGACTACTCTGGACGGGTCGAGCAGTTCTTC,CAWSLDYSGRVEQFF
15,TRBJ1-1,TRBV4-1,TRBD1,few,TGCGCCAGCAGTCGGACAGGATCCATGAACACTGAAGCTTTCTTT,CASSRTGSMNTEAFF
14,TRBJ2-7,TRBV6-5,NA,few,TGTGCCAGCAGTTACGTCGGGGGTGGCTACGAGCAGTACTTC,CASSYVGGGYEQYF
12,TRBJ2-5,TRBV10-3,NA,NA,TGTGCCATCAGTGAAACGGGAGAGACCCAGTACTTC,CAISETGETQYF
19,TRBJ2-3,TRBV4-1,TRBD2,NA,TGCGCCAGCAGCCTGCGACTAGCGGGGGGGCCGGTTCCCCCAGATACGCAGTATTTT,CASSLRLAGGPVPPDTQYF
14,TRBJ2-2,TRBV28,NA,few,TGTGCCAGCAGTAGGACAGCGAACACCGGGGAGCTGTTTTTT,CASSRTANTGELFF
12,TRBJ2-2,TRBV10-2,NA,few,TGCGCCAGCAGGTCCCACACCGGGGAGCTGTTTTTT,CASRSHTGELFF
12,TRBJ1-2,TRBV4-2,NA,NA,TGTGCCAGCAGCCAAGACGGGGATGGCTACACCTTC,CASSQDGDGYTF
15,TRBJ1-1,TRBV7-2,NA,few,TGTGCCAGCAGCTTAGATTTCGGGGGAGGCACTGAAGCTTTCTTT,CASSLDFGGGTEAFF
12,TRBJ1-2,TRBV25-1,NA,NA,TGTGCCAGCAGTGACCCGGGCAGTGGCTACACCTTC,CASSDPGSGYTF
14,TRBJ2-2,TRBV30,NA,NA,TGTGCCTGGAGGGGGACCGGATACACCGGGGAGCTGTTTTTT,CAWRGTGYTGELFF
12,TRBJ1-1,TRBV2,NA,few,TGTGCCAGCAGTGACCCGAACACTGAAGCTTTCTTT,CASSDPNTEAFF
13,TRBJ1-4,TRBV4-2,NA,NA,TGTGCCAGCGGATGGGGCACTAATGAAAAACTGTTTTTT,CASGWGTNEKLFF
13,TRBJ2-1,TRBV13,NA,few,TGTGCCAGCAGCTTAGTTACGCACAATGAGCAGTTCTTC,CASSLVTHNEQFF
13,TRBJ2-2,TRBV18,NA,NA,TGTGCCAGCTCGGGGCCCCGGACCGGGGAGCTGTTTTTT,CASSGPRTGELFF
16,TRBJ2-5,TRBV2,NA,NA,TGTGCCAGCAGTGAAGGCTACGGACAGCCAAGACAGACCCAGTACTTC,CASSEGYGQPRQTQYF
15,TRBJ2-3,TRBV4-1,NA,NA,TGCGCCAGCAGCCAAGGGGCAGGGATCACAGATACGCAGTATTTT,CASSQGAGITDTQYF
15,TRBJ2-7,TRBV11-2,NA,NA,TGTGCCAGCAGCCTTCAAGGACAGAGAGCAAGCGAGCAGTACTTC,CASSLQGQRASEQYF
17,TRBJ1-2,TRBV7-3,TRBD1,few,TGTGCCAGCAGCTTAGCCTCTCCGGGACAGCAAGCGCAGGGCTACACCTTC,CASSLASPGQQAQGYTF
14,TRBJ1-1,TRBV30,NA,NA,TGTGCCTGGAGTTTCGGCAGGGATAACACTGAAGCTTTCTTT,CAWSFGRDNTEAFF
15,TRBJ2-7,TRBV14,TRBD2,NA,TGTGCCAGCAGCCAACTACTAGCGGGGGGCTACGAGCAGTACTTC,CASSQLLAGGYEQYF